This T cell receptor beta chain came from a study of human T cells and chemical hapten exposure. For the study at large: Read at 6 days, the patch tests placed 0.01% DPC on the upper back.

TCRdb re-called the RACE reads with MiXCR, one entry per CDR3 protein. The table includes over 300,000 distinct CDR3 sequences, 5% to 6.5% detected once. The time point is: pre-sensitization, week 0. Treatment described: therapeutic diphenylcyclopropenone sensitization with weekly scalp DPC. This sequence originates from a woman between 50 and 59 years old with alopecia areata. Some clones in this sample may be carry-over from other donors' samples. The source was whole blood, collected in connection with sensitization to the hapten diphenylcyclopropenone (DPC).

CDR3 in DNA: TGTGCCAGCAGCTTAGTCAGTCCCTACGAGCAGTACTTC. It yields the protein CASSLVSPYEQYF. The J gene is TRBJ2-7, the V gene TRBV7-9; D gene ambiguous. There are 13 residues in the CDR3. Trimming stripped 1 base from V and 2 bases from J, with 6 bases between. Germline V gene data show CDR1 as SEHNR and CDR2 as FQNEAQ (reference sequence).